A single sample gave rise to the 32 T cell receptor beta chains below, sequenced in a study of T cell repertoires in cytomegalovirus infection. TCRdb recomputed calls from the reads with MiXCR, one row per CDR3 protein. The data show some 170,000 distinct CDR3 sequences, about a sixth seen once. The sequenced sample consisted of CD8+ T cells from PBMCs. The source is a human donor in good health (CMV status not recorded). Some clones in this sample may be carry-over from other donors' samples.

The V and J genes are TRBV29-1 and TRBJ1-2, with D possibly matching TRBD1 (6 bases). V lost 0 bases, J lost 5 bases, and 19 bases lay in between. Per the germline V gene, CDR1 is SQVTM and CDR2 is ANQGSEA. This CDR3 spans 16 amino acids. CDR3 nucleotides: TGCAGCGTTGAAGATCGTCTCCCAGGGGCTGAGTATGGCTACACCTTC. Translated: CSVEDRLPGAEYGYTF.

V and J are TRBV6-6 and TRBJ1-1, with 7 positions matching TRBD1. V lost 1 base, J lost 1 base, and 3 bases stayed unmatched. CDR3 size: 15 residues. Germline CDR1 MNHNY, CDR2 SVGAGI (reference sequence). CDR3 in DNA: TGTGCCAGCAGTTACTGGGACAGCCAGAACACTGAAGCTTTCTTT. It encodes CASSYWDSQNTEAFF.

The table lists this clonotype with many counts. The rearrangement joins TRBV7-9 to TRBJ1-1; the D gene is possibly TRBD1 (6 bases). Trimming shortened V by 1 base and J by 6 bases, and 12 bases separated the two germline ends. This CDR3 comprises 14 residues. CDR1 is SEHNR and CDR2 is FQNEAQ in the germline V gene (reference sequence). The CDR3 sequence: CASSLGGGTSEAFF. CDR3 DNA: TGTGCCAGCAGCTTAGGGGGGGGCACCTCTGAAGCTTTCTTT.

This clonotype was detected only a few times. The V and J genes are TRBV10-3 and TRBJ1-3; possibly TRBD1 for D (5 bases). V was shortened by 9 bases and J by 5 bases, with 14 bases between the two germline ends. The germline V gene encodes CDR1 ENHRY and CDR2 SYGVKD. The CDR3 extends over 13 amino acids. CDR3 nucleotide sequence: TGTGCCATTAATCGAGGGGAGAGAAACACCATATATTTT. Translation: CAINRGERNTIYF.

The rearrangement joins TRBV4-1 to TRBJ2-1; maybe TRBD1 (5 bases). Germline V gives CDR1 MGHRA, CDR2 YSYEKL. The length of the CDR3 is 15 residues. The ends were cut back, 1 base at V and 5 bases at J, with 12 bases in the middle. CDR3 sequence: CASSQVQGGHNEQFF. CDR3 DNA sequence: TGCGCCAGCAGCCAAGTTCAGGGTGGGCACAATGAGCAGTTCTTC.

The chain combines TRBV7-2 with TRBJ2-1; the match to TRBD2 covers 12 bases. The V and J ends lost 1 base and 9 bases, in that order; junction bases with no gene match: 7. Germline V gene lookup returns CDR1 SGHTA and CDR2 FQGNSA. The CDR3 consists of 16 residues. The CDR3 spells CASSLDRSSGGVEQFF. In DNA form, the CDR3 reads TGTGCCAGCAGCTTAGATAGGTCTAGCGGGGGGGTTGAGCAGTTCTTC.

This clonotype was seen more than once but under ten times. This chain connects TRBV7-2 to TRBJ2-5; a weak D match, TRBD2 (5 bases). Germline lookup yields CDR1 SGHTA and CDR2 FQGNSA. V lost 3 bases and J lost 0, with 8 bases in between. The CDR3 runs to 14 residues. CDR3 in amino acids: CASSLRGYQETQYF. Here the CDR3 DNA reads TGTGCCAGCAGCTTGAGAGGGTACCAAGAGACCCAGTACTTC.

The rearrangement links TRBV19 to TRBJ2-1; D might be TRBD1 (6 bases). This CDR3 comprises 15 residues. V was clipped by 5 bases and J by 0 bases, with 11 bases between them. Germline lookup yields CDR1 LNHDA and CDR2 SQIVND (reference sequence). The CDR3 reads CASSPDSSSYNEQFF. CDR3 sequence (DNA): TGTGCCAGTAGTCCGGACAGTTCCTCCTACAATGAGCAGTTCTTC.

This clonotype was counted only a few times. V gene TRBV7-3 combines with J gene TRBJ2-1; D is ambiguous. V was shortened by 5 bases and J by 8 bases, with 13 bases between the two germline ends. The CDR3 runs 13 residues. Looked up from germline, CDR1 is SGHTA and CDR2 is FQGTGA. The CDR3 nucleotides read TGTGCCAGCAGCCCCCCAATGGATGATGAGCAGTTCTTC. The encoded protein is CASSPPMDDEQFF.

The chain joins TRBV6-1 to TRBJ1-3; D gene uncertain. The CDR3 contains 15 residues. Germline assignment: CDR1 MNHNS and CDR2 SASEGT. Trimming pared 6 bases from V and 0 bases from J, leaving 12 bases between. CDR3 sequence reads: CASSRSSSSGNTIYF. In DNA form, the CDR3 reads TGTGCCAGCAGCCGAAGTAGTAGCTCTGGAAACACCATATATTTT.

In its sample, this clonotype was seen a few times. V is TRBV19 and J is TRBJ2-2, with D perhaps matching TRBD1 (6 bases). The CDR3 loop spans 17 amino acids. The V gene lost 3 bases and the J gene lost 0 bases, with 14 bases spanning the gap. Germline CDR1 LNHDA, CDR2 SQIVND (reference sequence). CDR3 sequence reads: CASSIALWDTNTGELFF. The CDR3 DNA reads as TGTGCCAGTAGTATTGCGTTATGGGACACGAACACCGGGGAGCTGTTTTTT.

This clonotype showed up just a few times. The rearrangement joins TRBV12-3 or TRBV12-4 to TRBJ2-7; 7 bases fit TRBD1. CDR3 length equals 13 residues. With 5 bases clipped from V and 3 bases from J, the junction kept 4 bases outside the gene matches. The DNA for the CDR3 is TGTGCCAGCAGTCCACAGGGGAACTACGAGCAGTACTTC. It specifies CASSPQGNYEQYF.

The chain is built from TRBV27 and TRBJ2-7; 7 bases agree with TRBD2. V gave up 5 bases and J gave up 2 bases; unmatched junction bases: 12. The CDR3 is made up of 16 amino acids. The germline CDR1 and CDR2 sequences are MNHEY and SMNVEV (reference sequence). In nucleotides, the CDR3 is TGTGCCAGCAGTCCGTCTCTAGCGGATACGACCTACGAGCAGTACTTC. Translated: CASSPSLADTTYEQYF.

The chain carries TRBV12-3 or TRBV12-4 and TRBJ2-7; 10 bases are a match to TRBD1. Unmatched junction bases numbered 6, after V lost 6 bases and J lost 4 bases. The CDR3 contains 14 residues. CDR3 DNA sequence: TGTGCCAGCAGATCTCGGACAGGGGGGTACGAGCAGTACTTC. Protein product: CASRSRTGGYEQYF.

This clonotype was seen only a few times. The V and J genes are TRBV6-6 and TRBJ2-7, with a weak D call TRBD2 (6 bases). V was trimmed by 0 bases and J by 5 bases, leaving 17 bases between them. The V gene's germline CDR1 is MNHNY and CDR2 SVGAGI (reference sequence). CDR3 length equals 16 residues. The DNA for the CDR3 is TGTGCCAGCAGTTACTCGAGGCGACCACCGGGGGACGAGCAGTACTTC. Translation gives CASSYSRRPPGDEQYF.

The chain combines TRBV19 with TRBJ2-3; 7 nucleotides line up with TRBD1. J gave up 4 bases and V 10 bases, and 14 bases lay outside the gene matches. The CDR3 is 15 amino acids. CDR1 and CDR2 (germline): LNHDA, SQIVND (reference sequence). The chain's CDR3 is CATGQAPSRADTQYF. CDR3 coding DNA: TGTGCCACAGGACAGGCCCCCTCAAGGGCAGATACGCAGTATTTT.

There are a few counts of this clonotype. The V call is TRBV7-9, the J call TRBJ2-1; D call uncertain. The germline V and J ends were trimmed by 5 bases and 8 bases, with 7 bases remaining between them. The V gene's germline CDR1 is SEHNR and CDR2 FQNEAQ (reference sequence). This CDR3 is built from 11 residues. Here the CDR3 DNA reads TGTGCCAGCAGCCCGCTGGATGAGCAGTTCTTC. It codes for CASSPLDEQFF.

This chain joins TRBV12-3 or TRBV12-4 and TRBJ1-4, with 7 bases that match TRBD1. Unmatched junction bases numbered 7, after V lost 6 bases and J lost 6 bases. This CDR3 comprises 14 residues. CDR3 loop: CASRVDRAHEKLFF. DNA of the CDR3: TGTGCCAGCAGGGTAGACAGGGCCCATGAAAAACTGTTTTTT.

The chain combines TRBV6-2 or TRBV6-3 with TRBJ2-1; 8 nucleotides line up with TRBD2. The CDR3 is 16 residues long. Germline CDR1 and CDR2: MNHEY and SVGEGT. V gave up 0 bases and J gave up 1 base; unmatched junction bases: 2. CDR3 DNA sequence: TGTGCCAGCAGTTACTCCGGGAGGGAATCCTACAATGAGCAGTTCTTC. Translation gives CASSYSGRESYNEQFF.

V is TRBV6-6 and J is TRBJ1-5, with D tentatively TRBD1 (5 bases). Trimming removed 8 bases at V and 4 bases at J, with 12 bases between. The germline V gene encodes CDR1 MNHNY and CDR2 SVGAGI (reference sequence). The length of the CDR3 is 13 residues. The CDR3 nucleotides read TGTGCCAGCTGTGCAGGGTGGAATCAGCCCCAGCATTTT. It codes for CASCAGWNQPQHF.

As DNA, the CDR3 is TGTGCCAGTAGTCGCCCACCGGGGACAGGCAATCAGCCCCAGCATTTT. The encoded protein is CASSRPPGTGNQPQHF. The chain carries TRBV19 and TRBJ1-5; 7 positions match TRBD1. Germline V gives CDR1 LNHDA, CDR2 SQIVND (reference sequence). CDR3 length: 16 residues. J was trimmed by 2 bases and V by 5 bases; bases with no gene match: 9. The full variable domain, completed using reference TRBV19 and TRBJ1-5, is DGGITQSPKYLFRKEGQNVTLSCEQNLNHDAMYWYRQDPGQGLRLIYYSQIVNDFQKGDIAEGYSVSREKKESFPLTVTSAQKNPTAFYLCASSRPPGTGNQPQHFGDGTRLSIL.

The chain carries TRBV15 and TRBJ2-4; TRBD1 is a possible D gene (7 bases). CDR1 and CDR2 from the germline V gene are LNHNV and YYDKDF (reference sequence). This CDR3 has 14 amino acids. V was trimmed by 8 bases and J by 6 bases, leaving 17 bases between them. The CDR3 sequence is CATWEGGGTNIQYF. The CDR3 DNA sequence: TGTGCCACCTGGGAAGGAGGGGGCACAAACATTCAGTACTTC.

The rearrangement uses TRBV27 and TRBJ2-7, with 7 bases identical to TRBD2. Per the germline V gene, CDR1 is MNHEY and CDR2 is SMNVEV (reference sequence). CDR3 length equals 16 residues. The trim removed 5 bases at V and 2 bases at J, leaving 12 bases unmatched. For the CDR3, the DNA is TGTGCCAGCAGTCAACCGCGGGGGATCCCACCCTACGAGCAGTACTTC. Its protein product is CASSQPRGIPPYEQYF.

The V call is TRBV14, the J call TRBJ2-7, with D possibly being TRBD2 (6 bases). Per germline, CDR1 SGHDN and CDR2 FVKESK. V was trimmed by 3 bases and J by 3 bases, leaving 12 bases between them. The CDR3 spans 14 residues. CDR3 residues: CASSHFWGDYEQYF. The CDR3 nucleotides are TGTGCCAGCAGCCATTTTTGGGGGGACTACGAGCAGTACTTC.

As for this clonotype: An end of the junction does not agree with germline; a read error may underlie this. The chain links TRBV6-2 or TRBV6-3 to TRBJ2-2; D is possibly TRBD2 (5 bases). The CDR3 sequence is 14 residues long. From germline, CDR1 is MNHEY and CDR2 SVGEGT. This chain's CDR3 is CARSSDYDWGELFF. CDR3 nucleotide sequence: TGTGCCCGCAGTTCCGACTACGACTGGGGGGAGCTGTTTTTT.

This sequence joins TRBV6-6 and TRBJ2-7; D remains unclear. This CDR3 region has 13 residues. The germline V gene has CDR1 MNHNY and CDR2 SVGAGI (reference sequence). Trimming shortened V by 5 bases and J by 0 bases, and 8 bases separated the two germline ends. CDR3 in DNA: TGTGCCAGCAGTCTTGACATCTCCTACGAGCAGTACTTC. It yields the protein CASSLDISYEQYF.

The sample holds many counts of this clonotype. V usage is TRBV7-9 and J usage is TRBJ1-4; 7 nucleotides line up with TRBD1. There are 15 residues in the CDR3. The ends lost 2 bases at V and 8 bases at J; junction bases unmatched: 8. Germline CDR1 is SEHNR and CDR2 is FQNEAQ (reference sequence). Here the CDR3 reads CASSLSSTGEEKLFF. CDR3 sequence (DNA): TGTGCCAGCAGCTTATCCTCCACAGGGGAAGAAAAACTGTTTTTT.

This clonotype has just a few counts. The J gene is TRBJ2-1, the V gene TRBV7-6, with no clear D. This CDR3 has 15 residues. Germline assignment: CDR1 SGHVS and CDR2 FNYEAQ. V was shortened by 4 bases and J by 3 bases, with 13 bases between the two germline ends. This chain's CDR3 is CASSWRGSSYNEQFF. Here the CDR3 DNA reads TGTGCCAGCAGCTGGCGAGGCTCAAGCTACAATGAGCAGTTCTTC. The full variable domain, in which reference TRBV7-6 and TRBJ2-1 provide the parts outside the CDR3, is GAGVSQSPRYKVTKRGQDVALRCDPISGHVSLYWYRQALGQGPEFLTYFNYEAQQDKSGLPNDRFSAERPEGSISTLTIQRTEQRDSAMYRCASSWRGSSYNEQFFGPGTRLTVL.

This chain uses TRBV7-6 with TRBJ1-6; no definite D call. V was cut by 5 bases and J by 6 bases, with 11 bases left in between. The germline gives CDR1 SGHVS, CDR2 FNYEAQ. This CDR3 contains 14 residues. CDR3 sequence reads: CASSPRGLNSPLHF. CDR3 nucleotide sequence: TGTGCCAGCAGCCCGCGGGGTCTTAATTCACCCCTCCACTTT. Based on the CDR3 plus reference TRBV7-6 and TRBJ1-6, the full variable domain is GAGVSQSPRYKVTKRGQDVALRCDPISGHVSLYWYRQALGQGPEFLTYFNYEAQQDKSGLPNDRFSAERPEGSISTLTIQRTEQRDSAMYRCASSPRGLNSPLHFGNGTRLTVT.

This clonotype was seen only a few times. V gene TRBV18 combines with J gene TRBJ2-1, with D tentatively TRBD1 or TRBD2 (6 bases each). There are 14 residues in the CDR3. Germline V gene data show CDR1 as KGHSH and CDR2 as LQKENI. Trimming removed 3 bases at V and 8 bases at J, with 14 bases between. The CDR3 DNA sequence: TGTGCCAGCTCACCTCCCGGGGGCTTGGATGAGCAGTTCTTC. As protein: CASSPPGGLDEQFF.

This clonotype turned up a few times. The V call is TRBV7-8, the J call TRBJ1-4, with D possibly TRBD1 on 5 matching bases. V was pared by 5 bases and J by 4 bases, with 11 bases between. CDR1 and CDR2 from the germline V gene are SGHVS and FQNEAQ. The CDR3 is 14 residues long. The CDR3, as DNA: TGTGCCAGCAGCCCCCGACAGCTTAATGAAAAACTGTTTTTT. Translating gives CASSPRQLNEKLFF.

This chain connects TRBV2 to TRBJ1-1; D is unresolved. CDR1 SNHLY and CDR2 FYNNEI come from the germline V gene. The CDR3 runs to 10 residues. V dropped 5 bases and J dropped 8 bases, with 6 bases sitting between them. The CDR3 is CASSRIEAFF. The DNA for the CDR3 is TGTGCCAGCAGTAGGATCGAAGCTTTCTTT.